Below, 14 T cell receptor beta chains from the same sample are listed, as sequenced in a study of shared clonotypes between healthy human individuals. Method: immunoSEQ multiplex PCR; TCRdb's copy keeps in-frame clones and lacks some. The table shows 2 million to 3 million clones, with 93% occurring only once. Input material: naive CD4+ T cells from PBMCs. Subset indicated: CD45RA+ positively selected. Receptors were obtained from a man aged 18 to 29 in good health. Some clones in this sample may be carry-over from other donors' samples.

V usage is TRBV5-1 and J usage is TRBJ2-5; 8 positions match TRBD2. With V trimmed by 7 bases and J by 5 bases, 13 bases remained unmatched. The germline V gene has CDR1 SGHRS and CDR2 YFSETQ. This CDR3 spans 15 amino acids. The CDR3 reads CASSRGASGWETQYF. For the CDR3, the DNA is TGCGCCAGCTCCCGAGGGGCTAGCGGGTGGGAGACCCAGTACTTC.

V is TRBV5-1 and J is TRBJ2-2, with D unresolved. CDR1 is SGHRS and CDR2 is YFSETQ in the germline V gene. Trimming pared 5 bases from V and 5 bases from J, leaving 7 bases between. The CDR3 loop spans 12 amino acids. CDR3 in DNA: TGCGCCAGCAGATATGAGACCGGGGAGCTGTTTTTT. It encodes CASRYETGELFF.

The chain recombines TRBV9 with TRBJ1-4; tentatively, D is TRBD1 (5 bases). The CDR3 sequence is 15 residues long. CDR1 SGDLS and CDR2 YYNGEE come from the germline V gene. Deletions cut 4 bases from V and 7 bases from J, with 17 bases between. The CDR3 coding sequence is TGTGCCAGCAGCTCCATGCAGGGCGGCACTGAAAAACTGTTTTTT. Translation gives CASSSMQGGTEKLFF.

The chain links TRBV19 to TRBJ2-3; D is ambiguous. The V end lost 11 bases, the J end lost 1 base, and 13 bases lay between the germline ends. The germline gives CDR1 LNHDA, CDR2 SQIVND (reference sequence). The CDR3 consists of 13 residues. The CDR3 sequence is CALSEQGTDTQYF. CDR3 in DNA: TGTGCCCTTTCTGAGCAGGGCACAGATACGCAGTATTTT.

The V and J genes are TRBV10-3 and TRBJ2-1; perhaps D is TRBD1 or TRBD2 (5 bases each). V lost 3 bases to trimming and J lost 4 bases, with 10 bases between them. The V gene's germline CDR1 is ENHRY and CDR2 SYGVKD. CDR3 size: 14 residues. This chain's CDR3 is CAISDGARYNEQFF. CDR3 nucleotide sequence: TGTGCCATCAGTGACGGGGCCCGGTACAATGAGCAGTTCTTC.

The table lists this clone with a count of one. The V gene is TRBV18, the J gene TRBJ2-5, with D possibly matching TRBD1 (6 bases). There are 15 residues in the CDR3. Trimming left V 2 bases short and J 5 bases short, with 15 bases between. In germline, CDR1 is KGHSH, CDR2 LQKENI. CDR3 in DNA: TGTGCCAGCTCACCAAGGGCAGACCAGGGGGAGACCCAGTACTTC. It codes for CASSPRADQGETQYF. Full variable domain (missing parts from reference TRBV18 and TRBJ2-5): NAGVMQNPRHLVRRRGQEARLRCSPMKGHSHVYWYRQLPEEGLKFMVYLQKENIIDESGMPKERFSAEFPKEGPSILRIQQVVRGDSAAYFCASSPRADQGETQYFGPGTRLLVL.

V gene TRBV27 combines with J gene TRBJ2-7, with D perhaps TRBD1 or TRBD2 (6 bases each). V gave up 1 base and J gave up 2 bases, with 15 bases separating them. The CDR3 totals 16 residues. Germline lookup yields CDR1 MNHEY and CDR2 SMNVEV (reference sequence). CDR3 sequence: CASSLYLGAGPYEQYF. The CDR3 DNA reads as TGTGCCAGCAGTTTATACTTGGGGGCGGGGCCCTACGAGCAGTACTTC.

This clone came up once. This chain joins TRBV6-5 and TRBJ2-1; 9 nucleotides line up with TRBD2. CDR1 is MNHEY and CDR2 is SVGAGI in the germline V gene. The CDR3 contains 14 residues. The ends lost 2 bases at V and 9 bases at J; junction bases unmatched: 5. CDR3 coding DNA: TGTGCCAGCAGTTACGGCGGGAGGGCCCTTGAGCAGTTCTTC. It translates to CASSYGGRALEQFF.

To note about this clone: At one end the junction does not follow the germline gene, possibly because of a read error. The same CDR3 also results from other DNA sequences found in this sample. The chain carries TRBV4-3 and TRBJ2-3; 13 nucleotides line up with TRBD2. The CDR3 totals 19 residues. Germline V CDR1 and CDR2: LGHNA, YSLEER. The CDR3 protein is CASSQDTGTTSGRADTQYF. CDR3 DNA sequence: TGCGCTAGCAGCCAAGATACTGGCACCACTAGCGGGAGGGCAGATACGCAGTATTTT.

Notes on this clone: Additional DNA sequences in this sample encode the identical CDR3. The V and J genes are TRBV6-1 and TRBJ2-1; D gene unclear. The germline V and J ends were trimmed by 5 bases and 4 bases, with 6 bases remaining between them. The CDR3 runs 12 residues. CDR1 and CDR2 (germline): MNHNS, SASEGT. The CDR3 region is CASSFSYNEQFF. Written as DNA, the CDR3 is TGTGCCAGCAGTTTTAGTTACAATGAGCAGTTCTTC.

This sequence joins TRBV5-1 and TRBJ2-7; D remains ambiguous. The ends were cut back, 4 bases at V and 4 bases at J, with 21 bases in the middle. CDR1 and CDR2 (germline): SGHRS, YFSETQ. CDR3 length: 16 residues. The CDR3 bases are TGCGCCAGCAGCCCAGACCCCGGACCGGGTGGGTACGAGCAGTACTTC. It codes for CASSPDPGPGGYEQYF.

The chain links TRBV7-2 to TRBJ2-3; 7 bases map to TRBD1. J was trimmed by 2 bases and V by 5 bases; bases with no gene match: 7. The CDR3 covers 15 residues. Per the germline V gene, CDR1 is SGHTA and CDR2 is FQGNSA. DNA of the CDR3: TGTGCCAGCAGCCCGACAGGGACCCTCACAGATACGCAGTATTTT. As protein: CASSPTGTLTDTQYF.

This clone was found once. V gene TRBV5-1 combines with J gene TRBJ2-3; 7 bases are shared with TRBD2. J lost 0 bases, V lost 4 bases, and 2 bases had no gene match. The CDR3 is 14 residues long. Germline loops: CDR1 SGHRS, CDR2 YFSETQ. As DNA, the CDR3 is TGCGCCAGCAGCACTAGCGCAAGCACAGATACGCAGTATTTT. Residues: CASSTSASTDTQYF.

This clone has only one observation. In DNA, the CDR3 is TGTGCCCAACATAGGGCGAATGAGCAGTTCTTC. As protein: CAQHRANEQFF. The chain has TRBV25-1 and TRBJ2-1, with D hard to call. CDR1 and CDR2 (germline): MGHDK, SYGVNS. The CDR3 has 11 amino acids. Trimming pared 11 bases from V and 7 bases from J, leaving 12 bases between.